This TCR beta chain was found in a study of blood T cell repertoires in COVID-19. At the level of the study: The United States, Italy and Spain were the sources of the acute and convalescent COVID-19 samples. In each case, the material was cDNA or gDNA derived from T cells, B-cell-depleted T cells, or PBMCs.

The assay was immunoSEQ multiplex PCR, and TCRdb's table has in-frame clones only and misses some. The sample includes 400,000 to 450,000 clones, over 85% seen only once; the top ten take around 0.92%. V lost 2 bases and J 1 base, leaving 7 bases between the germline ends. The germline gives CDR1 SGHKS, CDR2 YYEKEE (reference sequence). The CDR3 extends over 14 amino acids. The receptor was isolated from a man aged 18 to 30 with COVID-19, enrolled during active disease. The material sequenced was peripheral blood. The chain couples TRBV5-5 to TRBJ1-5; D is unresolved. CDR3 protein: CASSFRRSNQPQHF. CDR3 coding DNA: TGTGCCAGCAGCTTCAGGCGCAGCAATCAGCCCCAGCATTTT.